The present T cell receptor beta chain was sequenced within a study of T-cell reconstitution after alpha-beta-depleted transplantation in children. Unique molecular identifiers were built into the TCRbeta library. In TCRdb, the PCR reads were re-called with MiXCR into one record per CDR3 protein. The sample lists about 580,000 distinct CDR3 sequences; 23% were seen once. Trimming pared 5 bases from V and 0 bases from J, leaving 19 bases between. Germline V gene data show CDR1 as MDHEN and CDR2 as SYDVKM. The CDR3 length is 17 residues. The source material was PBMCs, mostly from graft donor cells, sampled 360 days after TCRalphabeta/CD19-depleted stem cell transplant. The source is a boy younger than two who had a stem cell transplant for acute myeloid leukemia, so the T cells may come from the graft donor. The chain is built from TRBV28 and TRBJ2-5; D could derive from TRBD1 or TRBD2 (5 bases each). The CDR3 sequence: CASSLTPGTLYQETQYF. CDR3 DNA sequence: TGTGCCAGCAGTCTAACCCCGGGGACCTTGTACCAAGAGACCCAGTACTTC.